Described below is a single T cell receptor (beta chain) sequence and its context. Its target is unknown. A process of 5'RACE template switching, which added a universal primer site and UMIs, was used to make TCR cDNA. One entry per CDR3 protein, called by TCRdb with MiXCR from the 5' RACE reads. Altogether approximately 580,000 distinct CDR3 sequences are present, roughly a sixth being singletons, with the ten largest covering roughly a sixth. The data were obtained in a study of T cells after yellow fever vaccination. Findings of the study overall: Of the clonotypes, a small share occurred in both CD4 and CD8 compartments. Abundant bulk-population clonotypes could contaminate the FACS-sorted repertoires. After the booster, 95% to 98% of CD4 and more than 75% of CD8 primary-response clones were re-detected.

This specimen consisted of PBMCs, obtained about 5 days after the first yellow fever vaccination. The receptor was derived from a man aged 18-30 years who received the YFV17D yellow fever vaccine.

CDR3 residues: CASSRSTGLQETQYF. In DNA, the CDR3 is TGCGCCAGCAGCCGCTCGACAGGATTACAAGAGACCCAGTACTTC. The rearrangement links TRBV4-1 to TRBJ2-5, with a weak D call TRBD1 (6 bases). The germline V gene has CDR1 MGHRA and CDR2 YSYEKL. V shed 4 bases and J shed 2 bases, with 14 bases lying between them. CDR3 length: 15 residues.